The present T cell receptor (beta chain) was sequenced within a study of neurological immune-mediated disorders. Findings of the study overall: Private repertoires in all groups were suggested by the finding that expanded clones across subjects shared no CDR3 amino acid sequences. In HTLV-1-associated myelopathy, TCR clonal expansion was greatest, and in multiple sclerosis it was least, below healthy controls.

The CDR3 is 13 residues long. The germline CDR1 and CDR2 sequences are MDHEN and SYDVKM. Trimming pared 10 bases from V and 3 bases from J, leaving 15 bases between. TCRdb fed the 5' RACE reads into MiXCR, producing one record per CDR3 protein. The sample carries about 53,000 distinct CDR3 sequences, about 15% recorded once. Libraries used 2 million unsorted PBMCs kept frozen in RNAlater. Ten or more counts support this clonotype. The antigen is unknown. The rearrangement joins TRBV28 to TRBJ1-2; D call uncertain. This receptor was identified in a man in his sixties in good health. The sequenced sample was PBMCs. In nucleotides, the CDR3 is TGTGCCACAGCTGCGGTCGGGGACTATGGCTACACCTTC. This codes for CATAAVGDYGYTF.